This T cell receptor beta chain was retrieved from a study of CD8 T cells in Susac syndrome. RNA in amounts of about 0.5 to 1 ug was reverse transcribed with random hexamers. TCRdb called the immunoSEQ multiplex PCR reads again in MiXCR, with one record for every CDR3 protein. The sample carries over 300,000 distinct CDR3 sequences, 92% recorded once. CD8+ and CD4+ blood T cells underwent TCR beta sequencing. Relapsing-remitting disease, either stable or active, was present in the treatment-naive patients who were the multiple sclerosis controls. CDR1 and CDR2 (germline): DFQATT, SNEGSKA (reference sequence). Trimming pared 6 bases from V and 8 bases from J, leaving 16 bases between. This CDR3 is built from 13 residues.

Input material: CD4+ T cells from PBMCs. This TCR derives from a human donor with multiple sclerosis. The chain carries TRBV20-1 and TRBJ1-4; no firm D call. The CDR3 reads CSAAGRGGEKLFF. CDR3 DNA: TGCAGTGCCGCAGGACGTGGCGGCGAAAAACTGTTTTTT.